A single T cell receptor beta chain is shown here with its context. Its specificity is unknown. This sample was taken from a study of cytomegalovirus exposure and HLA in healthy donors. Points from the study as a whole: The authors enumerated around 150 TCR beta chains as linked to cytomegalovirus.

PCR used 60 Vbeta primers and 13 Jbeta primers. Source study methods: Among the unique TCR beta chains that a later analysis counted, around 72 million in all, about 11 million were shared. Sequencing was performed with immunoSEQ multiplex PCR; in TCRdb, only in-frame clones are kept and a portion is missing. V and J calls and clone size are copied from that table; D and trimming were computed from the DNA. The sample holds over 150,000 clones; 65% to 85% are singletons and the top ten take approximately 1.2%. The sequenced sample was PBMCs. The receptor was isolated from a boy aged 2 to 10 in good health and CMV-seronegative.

CDR3 bases: TGTGCCAGCGGGGACAGGGCTTCTGAAGCTTTCTTT. This translates into CASGDRASEAFF. The chain recombines TRBV19 with TRBJ1-1; TRBD1 aligns across 9 bases. The ends lost 9 bases at V and 6 bases at J; junction bases unmatched: 5. Per germline, CDR1 LNHDA and CDR2 SQIVND (reference sequence). The CDR3 loop spans 12 amino acids.